This record covers a single T cell receptor beta chain. No antigen is known for it. This sample is part of a study of cytomegalovirus exposure and HLA in healthy donors. Study findings and constraints: Cytomegalovirus-associated status was assigned to fewer than 200 TCR beta chains. Using the classifier, cytomegalovirus status was reportedly diagnosed with high specificity and sensitivity.

TCRdb's table, derived via immunoSEQ multiplex PCR, lists solely in-frame clones and lacks some. The repertoire has about 74,000 clones, approximately 94% of them found once; the top ten carry about 2.1%. Germline V gene sequence: CDR1 MNHEY, CDR2 SMNVEV (reference sequence). Trimming took 6 bases from V and 1 from J, leaving 17 bases between them. This CDR3 spans 16 amino acids. This TCR was sampled from a woman between 18 and 29 years old in good health and CMV-seropositive. The sample taken for sequencing was PBMCs. The chain joins TRBV27 to TRBJ2-3; D may be TRBD2 (6 bases). The CDR3 region has the DNA TGTGCCAGCAGCCGGGACTCGCCTTTTGGCACAGATACGCAGTATTTT. Protein: CASSRDSPFGTDTQYF.